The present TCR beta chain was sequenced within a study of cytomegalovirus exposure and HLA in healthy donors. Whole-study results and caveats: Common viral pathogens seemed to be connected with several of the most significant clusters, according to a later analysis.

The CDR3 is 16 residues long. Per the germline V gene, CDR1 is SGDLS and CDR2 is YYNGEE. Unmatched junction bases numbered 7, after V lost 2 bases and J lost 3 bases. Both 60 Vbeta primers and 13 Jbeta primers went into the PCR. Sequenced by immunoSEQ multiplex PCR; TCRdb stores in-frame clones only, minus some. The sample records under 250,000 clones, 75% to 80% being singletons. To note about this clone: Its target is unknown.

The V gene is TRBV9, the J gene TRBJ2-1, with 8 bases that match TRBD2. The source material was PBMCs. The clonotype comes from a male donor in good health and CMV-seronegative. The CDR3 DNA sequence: TGTGCCAGCAGCGTGGAGGAGGGACTAGTCTACAATGAGCAGTTCTTC. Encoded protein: CASSVEEGLVYNEQFF.